The clone carrying this T cell receptor (beta chain) was seen ten or more times. V lost 0 bases and J lost 8, with 16 bases in between. CDR1 SQVTM and CDR2 ANQGSEA come from the germline V gene. This CDR3 spans 14 amino acids. Amplification of TCR beta CDR3 regions used RNA as the template. The HTBI set primed first-round TCR CDR3 RT-PCR. In TCRdb, the multiplex PCR reads were re-called with MiXCR into one record per CDR3 protein. The data show 300,000 to 450,000 distinct CDR3 sequences, 13% seen once. The source of the sample is a study of T cells in Graves' hyperthyroidism and ophthalmopathy. Uncontrolled infections, other autoimmune diseases, pregnancy or lactation led to exclusion of patients.

The receptor comes from a woman aged 18-29 years with Graves' hyperthyroidism. Source material: blood. The chain has TRBV29-1 and TRBJ1-2; D perhaps matches TRBD1 (5 bases). CDR3 sequence reads: CSVEDFGGSYGYTF. The CDR3 DNA is TGCAGCGTTGAAGATTTTGGGGGATCCTACGGCTACACCTTC.